A single sample gave rise to the 28 T cell receptor beta chains below, sequenced in a study of OX40 agonist ivuxolimab in advanced cancers. Here immunoSEQ multiplex PCR was the method, and the copy in TCRdb shows in-frame clones only, minus some. The profile shows 45,000 or so clones, roughly 90% of them singletons. Sample: CD4+ or CD8+ T cells sorted from blood, taken in a trial of the OX40 agonist ivuxolimab. These receptor sequences come from an adult with an advanced solid tumor such as melanoma, head and neck, liver or kidney cancer.

This chain links TRBV29-1 with TRBJ2-5; maybe TRBD1 (5 bases). Trimming removed 7 bases at V and 7 bases at J, with 16 bases between. This CDR3 is built from 12 residues. Germline V gene lookup returns CDR1 SQVTM and CDR2 ANQGSEA. The CDR3 DNA reads TGCAGCGCCGCCGACAGCCCACGGACCCAGTACTTC. It is translated as CSAADSPRTQYF. Full variable domain (rest looked up from reference TRBV29-1 and TRBJ2-5): SAVISQKPSRDICQRGTSLTIQCQVDSQVTMMFWYRQQPGQSLTLIATANQGSEATYESGFVIDKFPISRPNLTFSTLTVSNMSPEDSSIYLCSAADSPRTQYFGPGTRLLVL.

The chain uses TRBV18 and TRBJ1-2; D is undetermined. From germline, CDR1 is KGHSH and CDR2 LQKENI. V shed 2 bases and J shed 1 base, with 11 bases lying between them. The CDR3 runs to 15 residues. The CDR3, as DNA: TGTGCCAGCTCACCAGTGACGGACCTTAACTATGGCTACACCTTC. This translates into CASSPVTDLNYGYTF.

CDR3 in amino acids: CASSLSGRLLGNIQYF. The CDR3 nucleotides are TGTGCCAGCAGTTTGAGTGGGAGGTTGTTAGGAAACATTCAGTACTTC. The chain employs TRBV28 and TRBJ2-4; tentatively, D is TRBD2 (6 bases). The CDR3 runs 16 residues. Trimming removed 3 bases at V and 6 bases at J, with 18 bases between. Germline CDR1 is MDHEN and CDR2 is SYDVKM.

The chain joins TRBV6-5 to TRBJ1-1, with no clear D. Looked up from germline, CDR1 is MNHEY and CDR2 is SVGAGI. The CDR3 is made up of 14 amino acids. Trimming stripped 6 bases from V and 1 base from J, with 12 bases between. CDR3 DNA: TGTGCCAGCAGAAAACCGGGATCGAACACTGAAGCTTTCTTT. Encoded protein: CASRKPGSNTEAFF.

V gene TRBV6-5 combines with J gene TRBJ2-3; D tentatively reads TRBD1 or TRBD2 (5 bases each). Trimming pared 7 bases from V and 4 bases from J, leaving 15 bases between. The V gene's germline CDR1 is MNHEY and CDR2 SVGAGI. The length of the CDR3 is 14 residues. CDR3 region: CASKGENRADTQYF. CDR3 nucleotide sequence: TGTGCCAGCAAAGGGGAGAATCGGGCAGATACGCAGTATTTT.

The genes are TRBV27 and TRBJ2-7; D is perhaps TRBD1 (5 bases). Trimming shortened V by 7 bases and J by 1 base, and 8 bases separated the two germline ends. This CDR3 has 12 residues. Germline values: CDR1 MNHEY, CDR2 SMNVEV (reference sequence). This CDR3 reads CASTDSSYEQYF. The CDR3 nucleotides are TGTGCCAGCACCGACAGTTCCTACGAGCAGTACTTC.

This rearrangement joins TRBV18 to TRBJ1-3; no clear D. CDR1 is KGHSH, CDR2 LQKENI, per germline. V was shortened by 3 bases and J by 0 bases, with 18 bases between the two germline ends. This CDR3 has 18 residues. The CDR3 DNA sequence: TGTGCCAGCTCACCGACTACCCAGACGGGCCGCTCTGGAAACACCATATATTTT. This sequence encodes CASSPTTQTGRSGNTIYF.

The chain carries TRBV19 and TRBJ2-7, with 7 bases identical to TRBD2. The V gene's germline CDR1 is LNHDA and CDR2 SQIVND (reference sequence). Unmatched junction bases numbered 8, after V lost 7 bases and J lost 2 bases. This CDR3 region has 14 residues. The CDR3: CASKSAGETYEQYF. CDR3 DNA sequence: TGTGCCAGTAAGTCGGCGGGAGAGACCTACGAGCAGTACTTC.

V is TRBV6-5 and J is TRBJ2-3; D is unclear. The CDR3 length is 15 residues. V was trimmed by 2 bases and J by 0 bases, leaving 9 bases between them. The germline V gene encodes CDR1 MNHEY and CDR2 SVGAGI. CDR3 DNA: TGTGCCAGCAGTTACCCCCGTGGCAGCACAGATACGCAGTATTTT. As protein: CASSYPRGSTDTQYF.

This clone was counted a single time. V and J are TRBV19 and TRBJ2-5, with TRBD1 identical over 8 bases. Germline CDR1 LNHDA, CDR2 SQIVND (reference sequence). V shed 5 bases and J 5 bases; nucleotides not matched to a gene: 7. There are 14 residues in the CDR3. CDR3 nucleotides: TGTGCCAGTAGTTCTCAGGGGGCGTGGGAGACCCAGTACTTC. Residues: CASSSQGAWETQYF.

The V call is TRBV6-5, the J call TRBJ1-2, with 7 bases aligning to TRBD1. J gave up 7 bases and V 5 bases, and 10 bases lay outside the gene matches. The CDR3 has 14 residues. Looked up from germline, CDR1 is MNHEY and CDR2 is SVGAGI. The chain's CDR3 is CASSITGAPFGYTF. The CDR3 DNA is TGTGCCAGCAGTATAACAGGGGCTCCGTTTGGCTACACCTTC.

The DNA for the CDR3 is TGTGCCATCAGCTCGGGACTAGCAATTGAGACCCAGTACTTC. Its translation is CAISSGLAIETQYF. This chain uses TRBV10-3 with TRBJ2-5; 9 bases agree with TRBD2. There are 14 residues in the CDR3. The V segment lost 6 bases and the J segment 5 bases; nucleotides outside the gene matches: 7. Germline V lookup: CDR1 ENHRY, CDR2 SYGVKD.

This clone was counted between two and nine times. The chain couples TRBV28 to TRBJ1-5, with D tentatively TRBD1 (5 bases). Per the germline V gene, CDR1 is MDHEN and CDR2 is SYDVKM. The CDR3 totals 15 residues. V was trimmed by 6 bases and J by 6 bases, leaving 18 bases between them. The CDR3 bases are TGTGCCAGCAGGCGGGGGTCCGGTTCAGGTCAGCCCCAGCATTTT. It encodes CASRRGSGSGQPQHF.

A note on this clone: The germline gene is not matched at one end of the junction; a read error may be the cause. The chain employs TRBV30 and TRBJ1-1; D is ambiguous. From germline, CDR1 is GTSNPN and CDR2 SVGIG (reference sequence). This CDR3 comprises 12 residues. The CDR3 protein is CALSGVGTEAFF. The DNA for the CDR3 is TGTGCCTTGAGTGGGGTGGGCACTGAAGCTTTCTTT.

This sequence joins TRBV7-9 and TRBJ2-1; 13 nucleotides agree with TRBD2. The CDR3 totals 18 residues. Trimming took 5 bases from V and 4 from J; bases not matched to a gene: 11. Germline V CDR1 and CDR2: SEHNR, FQNEAQ (reference sequence). The CDR3 coding sequence is TGTGCCAGCAGCCGAAGGACTAGCGGGAGTTCTCAGTACAATGAGCAGTTCTTC. This encodes CASSRRTSGSSQYNEQFF.

This clone was picked up a small number of times. The junction shows a germline mismatch at one end, possibly a read error. This chain connects TRBV7-7 to TRBJ1-1, with a weak D call TRBD1 (5 bases). Germline CDR1 is SSHAT and CDR2 is FNYEAQ (reference sequence). The CDR3 contains 13 residues. The DNA of the CDR3 is TGTGCTAGCAGCCAAGACAGGAACACTGAAGCTTTCTTT. Protein: CASSQDRNTEAFF.

This chain links TRBV7-9 with TRBJ2-7; the match to TRBD2 covers 12 bases. V shed 4 bases, J shed 4 bases, and the junction held 5 bases outside the gene matches. The CDR3 is 15 residues long. Germline V gives CDR1 SEHNR, CDR2 FQNEAQ (reference sequence). CDR3 coding DNA: TGTGCCAGCAGCTCAAGACTAGCGGGGGTGTACGAGCAGTACTTC. It yields the protein CASSSRLAGVYEQYF.

J is TRBJ2-1 and V is TRBV7-9; D is perhaps TRBD2 (5 bases). The CDR3 spans 15 residues. Trimming took 4 bases from V and 0 from J, leaving 10 bases between them. CDR1 is SEHNR, CDR2 FQNEAQ, per germline (reference sequence). CDR3 nucleotides: TGTGCCAGCAGCTCGCGGGTGAGCTCCTACAATGAGCAGTTCTTC. It specifies CASSSRVSSYNEQFF. Full variable domain (remainder filled in from reference TRBV7-9 and TRBJ2-1): DTGVSQNPRHKITKRGQNVTFRCDPISEHNRLYWYRQTLGQGPEFLTYFQNEAQLEKSRLLSDRFSAERPKGSFSTLEIQRTEQGDSAMYLCASSSRVSSYNEQFFGPGTRLTVL.

V gene TRBV6-1 combines with J gene TRBJ2-3; 7 bases are shared with TRBD1. This CDR3 has 14 residues. Trimming at V came to 4 bases and at J to 6 bases, leaving 7 bases not matched to a gene. Germline V gene sequence: CDR1 MNHNS, CDR2 SASEGT. This chain's CDR3 is CASSVRQGPDTQYF. CDR3 DNA sequence: TGTGCCAGCAGTGTTCGACAGGGTCCGGATACGCAGTATTTT.

V usage is TRBV1 and J usage is TRBJ2-5. TRBV1 is listed as a pseudogene. This CDR3 is 14 amino acids long. CDR3 protein: CTSSPLGEGETQYF. The CDR3 region has the DNA TGCACCAGCAGCCCACTAGGTGAGGGGGAGACCCAGTACTTC.

The chain uses TRBV6-5 and TRBJ2-7; D is ambiguous. The CDR3 runs 11 residues. Trimming took 5 bases from V and 4 from J, leaving 6 bases between them. Per the germline V gene, CDR1 is MNHEY and CDR2 is SVGAGI. The CDR3, as DNA: TGTGCCAGCAGTGCCTTATACGAGCAGTACTTC. This gives the protein CASSALYEQYF.

This clone was seen a single time. J is TRBJ2-1 and V is TRBV6-1; no clear D gene. CDR3 size: 13 residues. Germline values: CDR1 MNHNS, CDR2 SASEGT. V dropped 6 bases and J dropped 2 bases, with 8 bases sitting between them. For the CDR3, the DNA is TGTGCCAGCAGCTTGGACCCCTACAATGAGCAGTTCTTC. It yields the protein CASSLDPYNEQFF.

This chain links TRBV19 with TRBJ1-1, with unresolved D. V was cut by 5 bases and J by 1 base, with 8 bases left in between. The CDR3 spans 13 residues. Germline CDR1 and CDR2: LNHDA and SQIVND (reference sequence). The DNA of the CDR3 is TGTGCCAGTAGTGACGGGTCGAACACTGAAGCTTTCTTT. Translation: CASSDGSNTEAFF.

J is TRBJ2-3 and V is TRBV5-5; the match to TRBD1 covers 9 bases. Germline CDR1 is SGHKS and CDR2 is YYEKEE (reference sequence). J was trimmed by 2 bases and V by 4 bases; bases with no gene match: 2. CDR3 size: 14 residues. As DNA, the CDR3 is TGTGCCAGCAGCGGGGACAGGGTCACAGATACGCAGTATTTT. As protein: CASSGDRVTDTQYF.

This chain uses TRBV7-5 with TRBJ1-2. TRBV7-5 has pseudogene status. The CDR3 is 14 amino acids. The CDR3 bases are TGTGCCAGAAGCTGCTCGGTAGCTAACTATGGCTACACCTTC. It yields the protein CARSCSVANYGYTF.

Points on this clone: An end of the junction differs from the germline gene, which may be a read error. The rearrangement links TRBV6-1 to TRBJ1-5, with TRBD1 matching over 9 bases. Germline loops: CDR1 MNHNS, CDR2 SASEGT. The CDR3 runs 16 residues. The CDR3 is CAISDTDRGAYQPQHF. DNA for the CDR3: TGTGCCATCAGTGATACCGACAGGGGGGCCTATCAGCCCCAGCATTTT.

The sample holds one count of this clone. The rearrangement joins TRBV9 to TRBJ2-2; D remains ambiguous. Trimming stripped 1 base from V and 0 bases from J, with 10 bases between. CDR1 and CDR2 (germline): SGDLS, YYNGEE. This CDR3 has 16 amino acids. CDR3 in amino acids: CASSVRAAANTGELFF. CDR3 DNA: TGTGCCAGCAGCGTAAGGGCGGCAGCGAACACCGGGGAGCTGTTTTTT.

The chain carries TRBV6-5 and TRBJ1-2; 7 nucleotides match TRBD1. Germline CDR1 is MNHEY and CDR2 is SVGAGI. This CDR3 region has 13 residues. J was trimmed by 4 bases and V by 5 bases; bases with no gene match: 4. The CDR3 region is CASSRTGAYGYTF. In DNA, the CDR3 is TGTGCCAGCAGTAGGACAGGCGCCTATGGCTACACCTTC.